What follows describes a single T cell receptor beta chain. Via MiXCR, TCRdb re-called the RT-PCR reads, giving one row per CDR3 protein. The sample holds hundreds of thousands of distinct CDR3 sequences, 14% seen once. Sequenced input: memory CD4+ T cells from blood. The source is a female donor in good health, serving as a healthy control.

DNA for the CDR3: TGTGCCAGCTGCTCCCGCTTGACAGGGAGAATGGAGACCCAGTACTTC. It codes for CASCSRLTGRMETQYF. The gene calls are TRBV27 and TRBJ2-5; TRBD1 agrees at 7 bases. V lost 8 bases to trimming and J lost 5 bases; unmatched junction nucleotides: 17. The CDR3 spans 16 residues. In germline, CDR1 is MNHEY, CDR2 SMNVEV (reference sequence).